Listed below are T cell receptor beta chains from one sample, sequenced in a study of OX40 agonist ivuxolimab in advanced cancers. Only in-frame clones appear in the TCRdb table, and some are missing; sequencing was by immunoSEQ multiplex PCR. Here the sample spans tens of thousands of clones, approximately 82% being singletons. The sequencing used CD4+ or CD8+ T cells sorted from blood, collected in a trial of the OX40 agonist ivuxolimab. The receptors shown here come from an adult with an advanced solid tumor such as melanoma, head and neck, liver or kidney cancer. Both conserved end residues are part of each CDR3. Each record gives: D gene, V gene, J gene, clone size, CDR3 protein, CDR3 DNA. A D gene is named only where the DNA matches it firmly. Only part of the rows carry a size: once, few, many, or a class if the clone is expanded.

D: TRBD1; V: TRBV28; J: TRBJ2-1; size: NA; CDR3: CASTIGTGLFF; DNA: TGTGCCAGCACCATTGGGACAGGGCTGTTCTTC
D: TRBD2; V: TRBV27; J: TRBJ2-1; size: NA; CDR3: CASRGSGAREQFF; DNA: TGTGCCAGCAGAGGTAGCGGGGCGCGGGAGCAGTTCTTC
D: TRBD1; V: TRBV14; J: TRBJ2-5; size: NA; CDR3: CASSLLRGKETQYF; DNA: TGTGCCAGCAGCCTACTCAGGGGGAAAGAGACCCAGTACTTC
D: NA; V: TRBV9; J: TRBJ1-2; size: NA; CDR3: CASGEGLDGYTF; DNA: TGTGCCAGTGGGGAGGGGTTGGATGGCTACACCTTC
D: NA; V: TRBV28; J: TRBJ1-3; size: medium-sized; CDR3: CASSLTLILSGNTIYF; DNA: TGTGCCAGCAGTTTAACCCTTATTCTCTCTGGAAACACCATATATTTT
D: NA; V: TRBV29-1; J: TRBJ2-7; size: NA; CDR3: CSVETQGFLGEQYF; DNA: TGCAGCGTTGAAACCCAAGGCTTTTTGGGGGAGCAGTACTTC
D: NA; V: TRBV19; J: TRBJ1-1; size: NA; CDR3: CASSIGSNTEAFF; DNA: TGTGCCAGTAGTATTGGGAGCAACACTGAAGCTTTCTTT
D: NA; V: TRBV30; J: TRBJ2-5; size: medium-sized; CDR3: CAWIRSETQYF; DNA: TGTGCCTGGATTCGGTCGGAGACCCAGTACTTC
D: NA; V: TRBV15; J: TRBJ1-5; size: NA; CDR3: CATSRDFNSNQPQHF; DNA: TGTGCCACCAGCAGAGATTTTAATAGCAATCAGCCCCAGCATTTT
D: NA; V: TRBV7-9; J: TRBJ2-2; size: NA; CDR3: CASSPNTGELFF; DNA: TGTGCCAGCAGCCCCAACACCGGGGAGCTGTTTTTT
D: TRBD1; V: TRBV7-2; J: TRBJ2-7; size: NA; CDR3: CASSQWRQGANEQYF; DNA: TGTGCCAGCAGCCAGTGGCGACAGGGGGCGAACGAGCAGTACTTC